This TCR beta chain was obtained from a study of shared clonotypes between healthy human individuals. Study as a whole: A couple of women and a few men aged 18 to 49 served as donors. Researchers assigned three CD4 naive, three CD4 memory, two CD8 naive and one CD8 memory plate to each donor. General observations from the study: Incompleteness in sorted-subset sequencing, despite large depth, was shown by rarefaction.

Splitting of CD4+ cells produced CD45RA+ naive and CD45RA-negative memory subsets. Turning to this clone: The antigen is unknown.

V lost 4 bases, J lost 0 bases, and 2 bases stayed unmatched. Germline lookup yields CDR1 SGHNT and CDR2 YYREEE (reference sequence). The CDR3 spans 14 residues. TCRdb's copy holds only in-frame clones and misses some; the assay was immunoSEQ multiplex PCR. The sample consists of 2 million to 3 million clones, over 85% of them appearing once. The TCR was taken from a man aged 18 to 30 in good health. Some clones in this sample may be carry-over from other donors' samples. The sample was naive CD4+ T cells from PBMCs. As to subset: CD45RA+ positively selected. This sequence joins TRBV5-4 and TRBJ2-7; TRBD1 agrees at 9 bases. CDR3 bases: TGTGCCAGCAGCGTGGACAGGGGCTCCTACGAGCAGTACTTC. Encoded protein: CASSVDRGSYEQYF.